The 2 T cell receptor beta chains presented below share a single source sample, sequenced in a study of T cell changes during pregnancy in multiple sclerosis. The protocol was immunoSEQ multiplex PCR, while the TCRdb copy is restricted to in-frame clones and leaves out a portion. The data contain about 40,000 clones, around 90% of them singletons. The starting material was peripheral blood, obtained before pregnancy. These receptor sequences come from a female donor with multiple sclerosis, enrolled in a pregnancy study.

CDR3: CASRPDTGVEKLFF. Here the CDR3 DNA reads TGTGCCAGCAGGCCCGACACCGGGGTAGAAAAACTGTTTTTT. The J gene is TRBJ1-4, the V gene TRBV27; no firm D call. V lost 6 bases and J 8 bases, leaving 16 bases between the germline ends. This CDR3 region has 14 residues. CDR1 MNHEY and CDR2 SMNVEV come from the germline V gene (reference sequence).

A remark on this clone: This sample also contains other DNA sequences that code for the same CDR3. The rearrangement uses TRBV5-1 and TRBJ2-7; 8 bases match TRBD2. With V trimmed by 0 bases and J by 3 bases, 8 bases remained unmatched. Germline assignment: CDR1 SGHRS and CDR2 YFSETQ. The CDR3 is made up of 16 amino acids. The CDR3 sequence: CASSLDGPAGDYEQYF. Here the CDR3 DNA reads TGCGCCAGCAGCTTGGATGGGCCAGCGGGAGACTACGAGCAGTACTTC.